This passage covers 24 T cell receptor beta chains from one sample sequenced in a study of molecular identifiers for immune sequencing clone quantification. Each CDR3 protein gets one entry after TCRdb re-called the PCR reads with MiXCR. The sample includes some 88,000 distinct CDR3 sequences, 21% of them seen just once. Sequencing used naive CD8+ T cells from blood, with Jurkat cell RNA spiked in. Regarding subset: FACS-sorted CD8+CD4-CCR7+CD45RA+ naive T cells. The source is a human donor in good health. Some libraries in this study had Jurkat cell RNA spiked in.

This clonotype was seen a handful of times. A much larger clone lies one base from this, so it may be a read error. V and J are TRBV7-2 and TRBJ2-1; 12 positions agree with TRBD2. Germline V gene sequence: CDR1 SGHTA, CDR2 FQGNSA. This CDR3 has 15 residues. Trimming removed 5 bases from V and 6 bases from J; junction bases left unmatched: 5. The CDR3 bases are TGTGCCAGCAGCCTACTAGCGGGGGGTTTCAATGAGCAGTTCTTC. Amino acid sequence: CASSLLAGGFNEQFF.

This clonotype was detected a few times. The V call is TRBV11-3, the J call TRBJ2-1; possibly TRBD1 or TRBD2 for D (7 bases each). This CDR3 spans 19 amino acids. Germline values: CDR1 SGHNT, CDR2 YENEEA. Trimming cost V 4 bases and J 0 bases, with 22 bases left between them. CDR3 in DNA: TGTGCCAGCAGCTCCAGGGGGGGGCCCCCTGGTAGCTCCTACAATGAGCAGTTCTTC. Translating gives CASSSRGGPPGSSYNEQFF.

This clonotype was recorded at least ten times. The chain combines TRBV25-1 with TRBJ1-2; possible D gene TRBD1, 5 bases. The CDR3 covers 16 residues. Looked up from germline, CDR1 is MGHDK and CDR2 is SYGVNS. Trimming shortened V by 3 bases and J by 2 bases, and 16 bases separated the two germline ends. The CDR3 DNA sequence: TGTGCCAGCAGTGAGCCCCGGGCAGGGCCCAACTATGGCTACACCTTC. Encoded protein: CASSEPRAGPNYGYTF.

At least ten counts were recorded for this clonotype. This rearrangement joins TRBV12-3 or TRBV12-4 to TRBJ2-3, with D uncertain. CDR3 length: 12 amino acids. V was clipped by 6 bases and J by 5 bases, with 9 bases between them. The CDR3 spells CASSELKDTQYF. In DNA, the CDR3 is TGTGCCAGCAGCGAGCTTAAAGATACGCAGTATTTT.

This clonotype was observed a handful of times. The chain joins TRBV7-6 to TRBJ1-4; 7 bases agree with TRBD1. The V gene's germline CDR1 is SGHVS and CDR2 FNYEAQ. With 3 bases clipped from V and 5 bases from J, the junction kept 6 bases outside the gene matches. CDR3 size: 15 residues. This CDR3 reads CASSFTQGRNEKLFF. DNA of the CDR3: TGTGCCAGCAGCTTCACACAGGGGAGAAATGAAAAACTGTTTTTT.

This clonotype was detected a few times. The CDR3 bases are TGTGCCAGCAGCGTAGAGGGAATTTCCTACAATGAGCAGTTCTTC. Its protein is CASSVEGISYNEQFF. This rearrangement joins TRBV9 to TRBJ2-1; D gene unclear. Germline assignment: CDR1 SGDLS and CDR2 YYNGEE. CDR3 length: 15 residues. V was clipped by 0 bases and J by 1 base, with 8 bases between them.

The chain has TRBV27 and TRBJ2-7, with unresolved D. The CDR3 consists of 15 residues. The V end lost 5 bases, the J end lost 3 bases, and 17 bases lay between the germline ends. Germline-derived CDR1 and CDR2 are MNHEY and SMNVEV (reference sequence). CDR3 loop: CASSQNGYGIYEQYF. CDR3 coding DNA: TGTGCCAGCAGTCAAAATGGATACGGTATCTACGAGCAGTACTTC.

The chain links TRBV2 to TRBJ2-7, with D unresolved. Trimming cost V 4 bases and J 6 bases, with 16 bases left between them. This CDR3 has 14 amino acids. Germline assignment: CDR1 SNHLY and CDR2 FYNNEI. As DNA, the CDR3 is TGTGCCAGCAGTGGGTTCCAGGACGGTAGCGAGCAGTACTTC. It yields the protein CASSGFQDGSEQYF.

In DNA, the CDR3 is TGTGCCAGCAGTTTAAGTTGGTCCTACAATGAGCAGTTCTTC. Translated, it gives CASSLSWSYNEQFF. This chain uses TRBV28 with TRBJ2-1; the D is unclear. From germline, CDR1 is MDHEN and CDR2 SYDVKM. The CDR3 spans 14 residues. The ends were cut back, 2 bases at V and 1 base at J, with 6 bases in the middle.

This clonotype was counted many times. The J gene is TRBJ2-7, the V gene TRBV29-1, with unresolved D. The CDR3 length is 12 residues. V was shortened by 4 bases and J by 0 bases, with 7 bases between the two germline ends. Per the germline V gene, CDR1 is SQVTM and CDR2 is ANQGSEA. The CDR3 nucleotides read TGCAGCGTTGTGGGCAACTCCTACGAGCAGTACTTC. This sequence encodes CSVVGNSYEQYF.

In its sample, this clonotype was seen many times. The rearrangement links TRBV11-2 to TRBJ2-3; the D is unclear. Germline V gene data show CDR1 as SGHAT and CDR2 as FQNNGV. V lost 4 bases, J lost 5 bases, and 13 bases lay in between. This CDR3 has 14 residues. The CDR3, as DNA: TGTGCCAGCAGCTCCTGGACGGATCAAGATACGCAGTATTTT. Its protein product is CASSSWTDQDTQYF.

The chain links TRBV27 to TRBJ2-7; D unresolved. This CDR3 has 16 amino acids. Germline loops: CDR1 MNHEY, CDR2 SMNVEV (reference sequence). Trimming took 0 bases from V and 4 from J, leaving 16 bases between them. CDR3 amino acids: CASSLSGSFLGYEQYF. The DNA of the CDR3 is TGTGCCAGCAGTTTATCGGGTTCCTTCTTGGGTTACGAGCAGTACTTC.

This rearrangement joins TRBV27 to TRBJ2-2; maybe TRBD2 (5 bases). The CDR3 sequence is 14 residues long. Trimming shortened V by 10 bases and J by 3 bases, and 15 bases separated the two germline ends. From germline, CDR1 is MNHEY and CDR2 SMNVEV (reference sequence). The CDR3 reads CATSGDYYTGELFF. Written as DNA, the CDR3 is TGTGCCACCTCCGGGGATTACTACACCGGGGAGCTGTTTTTT.

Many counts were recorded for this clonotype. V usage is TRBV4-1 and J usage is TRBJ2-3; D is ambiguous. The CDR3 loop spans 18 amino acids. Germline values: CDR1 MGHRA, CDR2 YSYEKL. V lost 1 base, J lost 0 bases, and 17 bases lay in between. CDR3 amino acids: CASSQVPGPVRSTDTQYF. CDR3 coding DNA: TGCGCCAGCAGCCAAGTCCCCGGGCCCGTCCGTAGCACAGATACGCAGTATTTT.

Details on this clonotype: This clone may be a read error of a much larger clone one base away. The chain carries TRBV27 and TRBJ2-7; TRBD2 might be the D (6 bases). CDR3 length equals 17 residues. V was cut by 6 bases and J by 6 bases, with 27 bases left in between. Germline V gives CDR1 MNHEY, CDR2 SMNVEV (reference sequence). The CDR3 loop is CASSKLPGRLEGLEQYF. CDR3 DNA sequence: TGTGCCAGCAGCAAACTACCTGGGAGACTAGAGGGGCTCGAGCAGTACTTC.

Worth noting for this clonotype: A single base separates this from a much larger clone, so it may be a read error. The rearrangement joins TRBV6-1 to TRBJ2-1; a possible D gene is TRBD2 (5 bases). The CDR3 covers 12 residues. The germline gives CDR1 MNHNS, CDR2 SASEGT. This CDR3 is CANSEAGGPQFF. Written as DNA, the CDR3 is TGTGCCAACAGTGAAGCTGGCGGGCCCCAGTTCTTC.

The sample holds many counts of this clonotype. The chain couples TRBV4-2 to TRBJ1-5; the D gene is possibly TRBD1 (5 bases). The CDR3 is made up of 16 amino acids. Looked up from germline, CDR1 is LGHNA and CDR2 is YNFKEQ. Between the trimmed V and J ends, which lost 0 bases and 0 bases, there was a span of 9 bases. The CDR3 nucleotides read TGTGCCAGCAGCCAAGAGGCAGGGATTAGCAATCAGCCCCAGCATTTT. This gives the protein CASSQEAGISNQPQHF.

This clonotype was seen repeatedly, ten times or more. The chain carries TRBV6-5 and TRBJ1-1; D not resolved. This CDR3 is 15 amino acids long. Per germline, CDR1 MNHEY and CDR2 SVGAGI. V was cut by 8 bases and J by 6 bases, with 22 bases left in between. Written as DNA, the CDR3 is TGTGCCAGCCGACCACTTGGGTGGAGCCGCGCTGAAGCTTTCTTT. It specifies CASRPLGWSRAEAFF.

The CDR3 is CAWSWGRNTGELFF. DNA for the CDR3: TGTGCCTGGAGTTGGGGCAGAAACACCGGGGAGCTGTTTTTT. V usage is TRBV30 and J usage is TRBJ2-2; a possible D gene is TRBD1 (5 bases). The V end was cut by 2 bases, the J end by 2 bases, with 9 bases between. The CDR3 has 14 amino acids. Germline CDR1 reads GTSNPN; CDR2 reads SVGIG (reference sequence).

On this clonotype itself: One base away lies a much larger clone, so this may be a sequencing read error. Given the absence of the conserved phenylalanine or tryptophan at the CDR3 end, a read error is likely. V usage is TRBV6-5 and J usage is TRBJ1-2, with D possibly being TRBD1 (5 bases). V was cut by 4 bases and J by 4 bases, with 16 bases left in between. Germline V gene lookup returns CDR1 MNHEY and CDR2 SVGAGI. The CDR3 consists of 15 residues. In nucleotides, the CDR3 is TGTGCCAGCAGTTCCCCGGGGGAAGGTATCTATGGCTACACCCTC. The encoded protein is CASSSPGEGIYGYTL.

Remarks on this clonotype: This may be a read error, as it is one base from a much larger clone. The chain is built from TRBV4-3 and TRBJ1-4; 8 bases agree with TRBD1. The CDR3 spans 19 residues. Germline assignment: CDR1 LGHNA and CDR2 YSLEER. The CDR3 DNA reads TGCGCCAGCAGCCAAGATCTTAAGGCAGGGGGCCTGGCTAATGAAAAACTGCTTTTT. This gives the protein CASSQDLKAGGLANEKLLF.

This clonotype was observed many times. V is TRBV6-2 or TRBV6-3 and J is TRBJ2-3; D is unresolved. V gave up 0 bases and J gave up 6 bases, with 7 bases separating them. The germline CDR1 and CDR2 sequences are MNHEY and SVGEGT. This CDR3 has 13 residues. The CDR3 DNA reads TGTGCCAGCAGTTACTCTGGTTTCGATACGCAGTATTTT. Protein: CASSYSGFDTQYF.

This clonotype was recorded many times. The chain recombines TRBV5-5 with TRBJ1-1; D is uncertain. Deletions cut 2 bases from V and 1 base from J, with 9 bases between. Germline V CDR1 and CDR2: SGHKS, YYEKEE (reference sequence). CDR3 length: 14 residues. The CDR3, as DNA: TGTGCCAGCAGCTTCGCAGAGACGAACACTGAAGCTTTCTTT. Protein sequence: CASSFAETNTEAFF.

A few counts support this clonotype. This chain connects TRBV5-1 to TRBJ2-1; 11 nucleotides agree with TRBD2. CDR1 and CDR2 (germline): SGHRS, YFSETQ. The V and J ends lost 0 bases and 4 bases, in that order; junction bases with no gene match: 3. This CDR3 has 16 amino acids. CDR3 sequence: CASSLVAGGTYNEQFF. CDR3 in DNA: TGCGCCAGCAGCTTGGTAGCGGGGGGGACGTACAATGAGCAGTTCTTC.